The subject of this entry is one T cell receptor beta chain. Its specificity is unknown. The sample comes from a study of cytomegalovirus exposure and HLA in healthy donors. Findings of the study overall: It was assumed in the presence/absence analyses that sequencing depth was roughly uniform across donors. CMV serostatus stood as the only immune exposure information on hand.

Primers for the PCR totalled 60 Vbeta and 13 Jbeta. This table comes from immunoSEQ multiplex PCR, and its TCRdb copy is limited to in-frame clones, with some not included. The sample holds about 100,000 clones; about four fifths are singletons and the top ten take 3.8%. V was pared by 8 bases and J by 5 bases, with 9 bases of the junction left unmatched. In germline, CDR1 is LNHNV, CDR2 YYDKDF (reference sequence). This CDR3 contains 14 residues. The receptor was derived from a woman in her 40s in good health and CMV-seronegative. The rearrangement uses TRBV15 and TRBJ1-5; 7 nucleotides match TRBD1. The source material was PBMCs. The DNA of the CDR3 is TGTGCCACCGCGTCGACAGGGTGGGATCAGCCCCAGCATTTT. Translation gives CATASTGWDQPQHF.